The present TCR beta chain was sequenced within a study of T cell responses to AZD1222 COVID-19 vaccine. Study outcomes and limitations: Baseline seropositives among AZD1222 recipients totaled only five or six.

Produced via immunoSEQ multiplex PCR; TCRdb's table is partial and in-frame only. The table records 95,000 to 150,000 clones, 87% of them present only once. As to this clone: What it binds is unknown.

V dropped 6 bases and J dropped 7; count of bases not matched to a gene: 5. Germline CDR1 is MNHEY and CDR2 is SVGAGI. The CDR3 covers 14 residues. Sequencing was performed on peripheral blood, taken on day 0 of AZD1222 vaccination. The chain couples TRBV6-5 to TRBJ1-4; 10 nucleotides align to TRBD1. The source of this sequence is an adult in good health. The CDR3 DNA reads TGTGCCAGCAGAACGACAGGGGGCGGTGAAAAACTGTTTTTT. Amino acid sequence: CASRTTGGGEKLFF.